Below, one T cell receptor (beta chain) is given with its context. Its cognate antigen is unknown. V was pared by 4 bases and J by 0 bases, with 16 bases between. The CDR3 is 16 amino acids. CDR1 is LGHNA and CDR2 is YSLEER in the germline V gene. Sampled blood was obtained at baseline, cycle 4 day 1, and cycle 7 day 1. This sample was included in a study of OX40 agonist ivuxolimab in advanced cancers. Across the whole study: The eligibility criteria allowed prior anti-PD-1, anti-PD-L1 or anti-CTLA-4 therapy, and about 40% had some. Partial responses were achieved by three patients, of whom one had hepatocellular carcinoma and two had cutaneous melanoma. Regarding the study as a whole: Among T cells, CD8+ cells averaged more expanded clones than CD4+ cells.

Clones were read by immunoSEQ multiplex PCR, and TCRdb kept only the in-frame ones, dropping some. The top ten clones hold approximately 14% of a sample with tens of thousands of clones, around 94% of them seen once. The TCR originated in an adult with an advanced solid tumor such as melanoma, head and neck, liver or kidney cancer. The gene calls are TRBV4-3 and TRBJ2-7, with TRBD1 as a possible D gene (5 bases). This material consisted of CD4+ or CD8+ T cells sorted from blood, taken in a trial of the OX40 agonist ivuxolimab. The CDR3 region has the DNA TGCGCCAGCAGCCCGGTGCCGGACACACCCTCCTACGAGCAGTACTTC. This codes for CASSPVPDTPSYEQYF.